This TCR beta chain was captured in a study of blood T cell repertoires in COVID-19. Across the whole study: The United States, Italy and Spain provided the acute and convalescent COVID-19 samples. Nucleic acid was either cDNA or gDNA, and it came from T cells, B-cell-depleted T cells, or PBMCs.

In the authors' workflow: Reference gene primer amplification in the assay estimated nucleated cell counts. The repertoire was sequenced with immunoSEQ multiplex PCR; TCRdb's copy has only in-frame clones and lacks some. Clone size and the V and J calls come from that table; the DNA yielded D and trimming. Among about 160,000 clones listed, approximately 81% were seen once. V lost 0 bases and J lost 4; bases outside the gene matches: 6. The CDR3 covers 16 residues. Germline CDR1 is SGHRS and CDR2 is YFSETQ. The sequenced material came from peripheral blood. This sequence was found in a man in his forties with acute or convalescent COVID-19. J is TRBJ2-3 and V is TRBV5-1; 9 bases are shared with TRBD1. The CDR3 here is CASSLEDRGGADTQYF. In DNA, the CDR3 is TGCGCCAGCAGCTTGGAGGACAGGGGTGGCGCAGATACGCAGTATTTT. The variable domain in full, with the rest retrieved from reference TRBV5-1 and TRBJ2-3, is KAGVTQTPRYLIKTRGQQVTLSCSPISGHRSVSWYQQTPGQGLQFLFEYFSETQRNKGNFPGRFSGRQFSNSRSEMNVSTLELGDSALYLCASSLEDRGGADTQYFGPGTRLTVL.